Here is one T cell receptor (beta chain) with its context. These data belong to a study of blood T cell repertoires in COVID-19. Study as a whole: In each case, the material was cDNA or gDNA derived from T cells, B-cell-depleted T cells, or PBMCs.

Profiled with immunoSEQ multiplex PCR; TCRdb holds only in-frame clones, not every one. The profile shows roughly 100,000 clones, less than 95% of them singletons. The CDR3 runs to 16 residues. Germline CDR1 LNHDA, CDR2 SQIVND (reference sequence). J gave up 5 bases and V 3 bases, and 3 bases lay outside the gene matches. Material for sequencing was peripheral blood. This TCR was sampled from a man aged 45-65 years with acute or convalescent COVID-19. The chain employs TRBV19 and TRBJ2-5; 16 bases line up with TRBD2. CDR3 protein: CASSISGLAGGETQYF. The CDR3 DNA reads as TGTGCCAGTAGTATTTCGGGACTAGCGGGAGGGGAGACCCAGTACTTC.